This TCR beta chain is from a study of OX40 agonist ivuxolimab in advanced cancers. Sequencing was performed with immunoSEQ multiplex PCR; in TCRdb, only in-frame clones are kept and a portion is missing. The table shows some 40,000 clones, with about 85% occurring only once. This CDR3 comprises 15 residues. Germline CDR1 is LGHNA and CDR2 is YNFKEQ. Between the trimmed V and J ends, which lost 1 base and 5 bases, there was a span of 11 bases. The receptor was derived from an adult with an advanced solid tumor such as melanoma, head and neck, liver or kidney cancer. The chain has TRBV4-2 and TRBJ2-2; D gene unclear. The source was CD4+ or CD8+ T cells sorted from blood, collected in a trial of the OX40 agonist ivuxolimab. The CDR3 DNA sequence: TGTGCCAGCAGCCAAGGTGTTTTAGAGACCGGGGAGCTGTTTTTT. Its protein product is CASSQGVLETGELFF.